The clone carrying this T cell receptor beta chain was picked up a small number of times. Germline V gene sequence: CDR1 GTSNPN, CDR2 SVGIG (reference sequence). Between the trimmed V and J ends, which lost 1 base and 4 bases, there was a span of 10 bases. The CDR3 totals 13 residues. TRAV and TRBV primers primed cDNA for both TCRalpha and TCRbeta. TCRs underwent approximately 20 PCR cycles of amplification with a constant-region primer and V-primer adapter. TCRdb redid the calling of the reads with MiXCR, one entry per CDR3 protein. The sample yields approximately 80,000 distinct CDR3 sequences, about 17% seen once. This entry comes from a study of low-dose radiotherapy and immunotherapy resistance in tumors. Study summary: Per fraction, Cohort 2 was given 1 Gy every two weeks, accumulating a total of 13 Gy over 26 weeks. Intravenous cyclophosphamide 200 mg/m2 was given every two weeks, one day before radiation and immunotherapy.

Time point of the sample: after trial treatment. Treatment specified: LDRT plus nivolumab, ipilimumab, low-dose cyclophosphamide and aspirin (RACIN trial). The material was PBMCs, obtained after low-dose radiotherapy plus immunotherapy. This TCR was recovered from a male donor with prostate cancer. The chain combines TRBV30 with TRBJ1-1, with D possibly being TRBD1 (5 bases). This chain's CDR3 is CAWSARVGTEAFF. The CDR3 region has the DNA TGTGCCTGGAGTGCCAGGGTGGGCACTGAAGCTTTCTTT. The whole variable domain, filled in from reference TRBV30 and TRBJ1-1, reads SQTIHQWPATLVQPVGSPLSLECTVEGTSNPNLYWYRQAAGRGLQLLFYSVGIGQISSEVPQNLSASRPQDRQFILSSKKLLLSDSGFYLCAWSARVGTEAFFGQGTRLTVV.